The TCR beta chain under discussion was sequenced for a study of T cells after yellow fever vaccination. As for the study in general: When fractions had low cell numbers, they were prepared with SMART-Seq v4 Ultra Low Input.

The V segment lost 4 bases and the J segment 4 bases; nucleotides outside the gene matches: 5. There are 14 residues in the CDR3. Looked up from germline, CDR1 is MNHEY and CDR2 is SVGEGT. General observations from the study: Secondary responses were weaker yet peaked faster, day 5 versus 15.

The sample holds a few counts of this clonotype. Its specificity is unknown. Generation of TCR cDNA used 5'RACE template switching (which added a universal primer site and UMIs). TCRdb passed the 5' RACE reads through MiXCR, listing each CDR3 protein once. The repertoire holds just over 250,000 distinct CDR3 sequences, with over 4.5% as singletons. The starting material was CD4+ T cells sorted from PBMCs, obtained on the day of the yellow fever booster vaccination. This chain connects TRBV6-2 or TRBV6-3 to TRBJ1-1; 8 bases agree with TRBD1. This clonotype was obtained from a young man who received the YFV17D yellow fever vaccine. DNA for the CDR3: TGTGCCAGCAGTTCGCAGGGGGCTGTCACTGAAGCTTTCTTT. Its translation: CASSSQGAVTEAFF.